A selection of T cell receptor beta chains follows, all from one sample in a study of vaccination and CD4 T cells after COVID-19. TCRdb ran MiXCR on the PCR reads and lists one entry per CDR3 protein. Of some 15,000 distinct CDR3 sequences listed, more than 65% are singletons. Their antigens remain unidentified. This specimen was CD4+ T cells from blood, cultured in vitro, taken after SARS-CoV-2 vaccination. The receptors were sampled from a human donor who received a COVID-19 vaccine. CDR3s include the opening cysteine and the closing phenylalanine or tryptophan. D genes are given only for firm matches. Expanded clones are given a class, and other clones once, few, many or no size at all.

D gene	V gene	J gene	clone size	CDR3 protein	CDR3 DNA
TRBD2	TRBV7-2	TRBJ2-3	-	CASSLVLAGGMTDTQYF	TGTGCCAGCAGCTTAGTGCTAGCGGGGGGGATGACAGATACGCAGTATTTT
TRBD2	TRBV6-1	TRBJ2-3	-	CASTERRRGFTDTQYF	TGTGCCAGCACCGAACGAAGGCGGGGGTTCACAGATACGCAGTATTTT
-	TRBV20-1	TRBJ1-6	-	CSASEDRARNSPLHF	TGCAGTGCTAGTGAGGACAGAGCTAGGAATTCACCCCTCCACTTT
-	TRBV7-2	TRBJ2-7	-	CASSLARGREQYF	TGTGCCAGCAGCTTAGCGCGGGGGCGAGAGCAGTACTTC
-	TRBV19	TRBJ1-3	-	CASSMEVNTIYF	TGTGCCAGTAGTATGGAGGTCAACACCATATATTTT
-	TRBV3-1	TRBJ2-2	-	CASSQLETTNTGELFF	TGTGCCAGCAGCCAATTGGAAACCACGAACACCGGGGAGCTGTTTTTT
-	TRBV7-8	TRBJ2-2	few	CASSQSSGTGELFF	TGTGCCAGCAGCCAGAGCTCGGGAACCGGGGAGCTGTTTTTT
-	TRBV19	TRBJ2-1	-	CASSNEQFF	TGTGCCAGTAGCAATGAGCAGTTCTTC
TRBD1	TRBV19	TRBJ1-2	few	CASSSRQGSYGYTF	TGTGCCAGTAGTAGCCGACAGGGGAGTTATGGCTACACCTTC
-	TRBV5-1	TRBJ2-5	few	CASSRGPTSNQETQYF	TGCGCCAGCAGCAGAGGGCCCACGTCTAATCAAGAGACCCAGTACTTC
-	TRBV7-8	TRBJ1-6	-	CASSLVGSYNSPLHF	TGTGCCAGCAGCTTGGTGGGGTCCTATAATTCACCCCTCCACTTT
-	TRBV12-3/TRBV12-4	TRBJ1-5	once	CASSFRQDLLRYSNQPQHF	TGTGCCAGCAGTTTCCGCCAGGACTTACTCCGATATAGCAATCAGCCCCAGCATTTT
-	TRBV20-1	TRBJ2-3	-	CSARTNRGTDTQYF	TGCAGTGCTCGAACTAATCGAGGCACAGATACGCAGTATTTT
-	TRBV19	TRBJ1-4	-	CASSSGRLNEKLFF	TGTGCCAGTAGTAGTGGCCGTCTTAATGAAAAACTGTTTTTT
-	TRBV7-9	TRBJ2-2	once	CASSLDGLNTGELFF	TGTGCCAGCAGCTTGGACGGTTTGAACACCGGGGAGCTGTTTTTT
TRBD1	TRBV19	TRBJ1-2	-	CASSIFQTGGNYGYTF	TGTGCCAGTAGTATTTTCCAGACAGGGGGGAACTATGGCTACACCTTC
-	TRBV6-2/TRBV6-3	TRBJ2-1	-	CASSPLRGQIYNEQFF	TGTGCCAGCAGCCCCTTGCGGGGGCAGATCTACAATGAGCAGTTCTTC
TRBD2	TRBV15	TRBJ2-5	few	CATSRVWTSGGGETQYF	TGTGCCACCAGCAGAGTCTGGACTAGCGGGGGCGGGGAGACCCAGTACTTC
-	TRBV19	TRBJ1-1	-	CASSPPPNRAGNTEAFF	TGTGCCAGTAGTCCGCCGCCCAACAGGGCGGGGAACACTGAAGCTTTCTTT
TRBD1	TRBV5-5	TRBJ2-7	-	CASSQPLQGTYEQYF	TGTGCCAGCAGCCAACCTTTACAGGGGACCTACGAGCAGTACTTC